The present T cell receptor beta chain was sequenced within a study of T cells in Graves' hyperthyroidism and ophthalmopathy. RNA transcripts yielded amplified TCR beta CDR3 regions. The HTBI primer set drove a first-round RT-PCR of the TCR CDR3. In TCRdb, the multiplex PCR reads were re-called with MiXCR into one record per CDR3 protein. Of fewer than 400,000 distinct CDR3 sequences listed, about 14% are singletons. Ophthalmopathy patients had moderate-to-severe active disease, CAS ≥3, NOSPECS ≥4, and disease duration under 3 months. Orbital computed tomography, thyroid ultrasound, serum thyroxine and TRAb, and clinical symptoms together informed the diagnoses. With 1 base removed from V and 4 bases from J, the gap between germline ends came to 14 bases. The CDR3 is 15 residues long. Germline V gives CDR1 MNHEY, CDR2 SVGEGT.

Material: blood. The chain couples TRBV6-2 or TRBV6-3 to TRBJ2-7; TRBD2 is a possible D gene (6 bases). This clonotype was sampled from a man aged 45-60 years with Graves' ophthalmopathy. CDR3 protein: CASSYWRTMNYEQYF. The CDR3 region has the DNA TGTGCCAGCAGTTACTGGCGGACTATGAATTACGAGCAGTACTTC.